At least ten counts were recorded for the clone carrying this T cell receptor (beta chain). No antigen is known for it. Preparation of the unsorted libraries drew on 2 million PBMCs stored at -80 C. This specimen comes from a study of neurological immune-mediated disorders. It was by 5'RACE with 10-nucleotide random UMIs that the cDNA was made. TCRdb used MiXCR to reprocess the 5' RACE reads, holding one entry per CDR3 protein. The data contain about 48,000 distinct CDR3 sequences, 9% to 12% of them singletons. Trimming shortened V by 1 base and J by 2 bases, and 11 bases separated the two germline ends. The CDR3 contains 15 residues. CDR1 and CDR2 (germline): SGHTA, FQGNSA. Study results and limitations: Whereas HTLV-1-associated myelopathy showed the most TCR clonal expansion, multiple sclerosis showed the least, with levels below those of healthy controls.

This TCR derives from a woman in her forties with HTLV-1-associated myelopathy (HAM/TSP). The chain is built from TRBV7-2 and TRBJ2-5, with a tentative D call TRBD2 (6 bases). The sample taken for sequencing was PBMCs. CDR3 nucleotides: TGTGCCAGCAGCTTAGGTGCGGGGCCACAAGAGACCCAGTACTTC. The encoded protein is CASSLGAGPQETQYF.